These 6 T cell receptor beta chains originate from one sample sequenced in a study of T cell responses to AZD1222 COVID-19 vaccine. The table came from immunoSEQ multiplex PCR; TCRdb's copy has only in-frame clones and leaves some out. Among about 140,000 clones, around 89% were seen once, and the ten largest hold approximately 3%. The input for sequencing was peripheral blood, taken on day 0 of AZD1222 vaccination. Source of these receptors: an adult in good health.

Only a few counts were recorded for this clone. The chain joins TRBV2 to TRBJ2-7; 8 bases line up with TRBD1. Germline-derived CDR1 and CDR2 are SNHLY and FYNNEI. The CDR3 totals 16 residues. V shed 6 bases and J 2 bases; nucleotides not matched to a gene: 12. Written as DNA, the CDR3 is TGTGCCAGCAGAGTCCAGGGGGCGAGTTCTGCCTACGAGCAGTACTTC. As protein: CASRVQGASSAYEQYF.

This clone has more than one count but fewer than ten. The rearrangement links TRBV9 to TRBJ2-2, with D uncertain. V gave up 4 bases and J gave up 6 bases, with 10 bases separating them. This CDR3 region has 13 residues. Looked up from germline, CDR1 is SGDLS and CDR2 is YYNGEE. The CDR3: CASSPSSSGELFF. The CDR3 coding sequence is TGTGCCAGCAGCCCCAGTTCCTCCGGGGAGCTGTTTTTT.

This chain's CDR3 is CASSHPGQGTYEQYF. In DNA, the CDR3 is TGTGCCAGCAGTCACCCGGGACAGGGTACGTACGAGCAGTACTTC. The chain joins TRBV6-2 or TRBV6-3 to TRBJ2-7, with TRBD1 identical over 9 bases. V shed 5 bases and J 4 bases; nucleotides not matched to a gene: 9. The CDR3 is made up of 15 amino acids. Germline V CDR1 and CDR2: MNHEY, SVGEGT.

The V call is TRBV6-5, the J call TRBJ1-5; the D gene is possibly TRBD1 (5 bases). This CDR3 comprises 15 residues. Germline CDR1 is MNHEY and CDR2 is SVGAGI. Trimming left V 7 bases short and J 7 bases short, with 20 bases between. CDR3 residues: CASKALRGAGQPQHF. In DNA, the CDR3 is TGTGCCAGCAAAGCCTTACGGGGCGCGGGGCAGCCCCAGCATTTT.

The chain couples TRBV7-9 to TRBJ2-2, with 10 bases identical to TRBD2. Trimming at V came to 3 bases and at J to 6 bases, leaving 10 bases not matched to a gene. This CDR3 spans 17 amino acids. Per germline, CDR1 SEHNR and CDR2 FQNEAQ (reference sequence). The CDR3 here is CASSFLSGGFRPGELFF. The CDR3 nucleotides are TGTGCCAGCAGCTTTCTTAGCGGGGGGTTCCGCCCCGGGGAGCTGTTTTTT.

The chain joins TRBV3-1 (or the pseudogene TRBV3-2) to TRBJ2-7, with D hard to call. Germline loops: CDR1 LGHDT, CDR2 YNNKEL (reference sequence). Deletions cut 1 base from V and 7 bases from J, with 14 bases between. The CDR3 runs to 14 residues. The CDR3 nucleotides read TGTGCCAGCAGCCAAGTTTTAAAGGGTGCAGAGCAGTACTTC. Translation: CASSQVLKGAEQYF.